These T cell receptor beta chains were read from a single sample in a study of blood T cell repertoires in COVID-19. The assay was immunoSEQ multiplex PCR, and TCRdb's table has in-frame clones only and misses some. Here the sample spans 200,000 to 300,000 clones, roughly 90% being singletons. Sequencing was done on a sample of PBMCs or T cells enriched from blood (not recorded which). The receptors shown here come from a woman aged 30 to 39 who had recovered from COVID-19. The CDR3 runs from the conserved cysteine through the conserved F or W. The D gene is left open where the match is weak. The size entry is marked missing in some rows and otherwise reads once, few, many or a size class.

clone_size: -; d_call: -; j_call: TRBJ1-1; v_call: TRBV3-1/TRBV3-2; cdr3_length: 14; cdr3_aa: CASSQGGTPPEAFF; cdr3_nt: TGTGCCAGCAGCCAAGGAGGGACACCTCCTGAAGCTTTCTTT
clone_size: -; d_call: TRBD1; j_call: TRBJ1-1; v_call: TRBV28; cdr3_length: 14; cdr3_aa: CASSSGQGDTEAFF; cdr3_nt: TGTGCCAGCAGTTCTGGACAGGGGGACACTGAAGCTTTCTTT
clone_size: -; d_call: -; j_call: TRBJ1-5; v_call: TRBV28; cdr3_length: 14; cdr3_aa: CASIITGTNQPQHF; cdr3_nt: TGTGCCAGCATCATTACAGGGACAAATCAGCCCCAGCATTTT
clone_size: -; d_call: TRBD2; j_call: TRBJ2-3; v_call: TRBV9; cdr3_length: 15; cdr3_aa: CASSVTSGRTDTQYF; cdr3_nt: TGTGCCAGCAGCGTGACTAGCGGGAGGACAGATACGCAGTATTTT
clone_size: -; d_call: -; j_call: TRBJ1-5; v_call: TRBV12-3/TRBV12-4; cdr3_length: 13; cdr3_aa: CASRRGAHQPQHF; cdr3_nt: TGTGCCAGCAGGCGCGGGGCTCATCAGCCCCAGCATTTT
clone_size: few; d_call: TRBD1; j_call: TRBJ1-2; v_call: TRBV29-1; cdr3_length: 13; cdr3_aa: CSVADRGNYGYTF; cdr3_nt: TGCAGCGTAGCGGACAGGGGGAACTATGGCTACACCTTC
clone_size: -; d_call: TRBD1; j_call: TRBJ1-2; v_call: TRBV6-1; cdr3_length: 15; cdr3_aa: CASSDPGQGASGYTF; cdr3_nt: TGTGCCAGCAGTGACCCTGGACAGGGGGCTAGTGGCTACACCTTC
clone_size: -; d_call: TRBD2; j_call: TRBJ2-1; v_call: TRBV27; cdr3_length: 16; cdr3_aa: CASSSDSGSYYNEQFF; cdr3_nt: TGTGCCAGCAGTTCCGATAGCGGGAGTTATTACAATGAGCAGTTCTTC
clone_size: -; d_call: -; j_call: TRBJ1-1; v_call: TRBV29-1; cdr3_length: 14; cdr3_aa: CSVVYSGVNTEAFF; cdr3_nt: TGCAGCGTTGTTTATTCTGGAGTTAACACTGAAGCTTTCTTT
clone_size: -; d_call: TRBD1; j_call: TRBJ1-3; v_call: TRBV19; cdr3_length: 17; cdr3_aa: CASNRQGTRAAGNTIYF; cdr3_nt: TGTGCCAGTAATCGACAGGGGACTCGGGCCGCTGGAAACACCATATATTTT
clone_size: -; d_call: -; j_call: TRBJ2-7; v_call: TRBV7-8; cdr3_length: 12; cdr3_aa: CASSPGNYEQYF; cdr3_nt: TGTGCCAGCAGCCCCGGGAACTACGAGCAGTACTTC
clone_size: -; d_call: -; j_call: TRBJ2-5; v_call: TRBV27; cdr3_length: 14; cdr3_aa: CASSFGFSQETQYF; cdr3_nt: TGTGCCAGCAGTTTCGGGTTCAGCCAAGAGACCCAGTACTTC
clone_size: many; d_call: TRBD2; j_call: TRBJ2-1; v_call: TRBV4-2; cdr3_length: 15; cdr3_aa: CASSQDEGLGDEQFF; cdr3_nt: TGTGCCAGCAGCCAAGACGAGGGACTAGGGGATGAGCAGTTCTTC
clone_size: -; d_call: TRBD1; j_call: TRBJ1-2; v_call: TRBV2; cdr3_length: 14; cdr3_aa: CASSWDRVIEGYTF; cdr3_nt: TGTGCCAGCAGCTGGGACAGGGTAATCGAGGGCTACACCTTC
clone_size: -; d_call: TRBD2; j_call: TRBJ2-7; v_call: TRBV3-1/TRBV3-2; cdr3_length: 19; cdr3_aa: CASSLWTSGRAAMSYEQYF; cdr3_nt: TGTGCCAGCAGCCTTTGGACTAGCGGGAGGGCCGCTATGAGCTACGAGCAGTACTTC
clone_size: once; d_call: -; j_call: TRBJ2-3; v_call: TRBV15; cdr3_length: 15; cdr3_aa: CATSRDATAIHTQYF; cdr3_nt: TGTGCCACCAGCAGAGATGCCACCGCTATACATACGCAGTATTTT
clone_size: -; d_call: TRBD1; j_call: TRBJ1-2; v_call: TRBV18; cdr3_length: 14; cdr3_aa: CASSPSGQTYGYTF; cdr3_nt: TGTGCCAGCTCACCATCGGGACAGACCTATGGCTACACCTTC
clone_size: -; d_call: TRBD1; j_call: TRBJ2-5; v_call: TRBV19; cdr3_length: 13; cdr3_aa: CASSHGTEETQYF; cdr3_nt: TGTGCCAGTAGCCACGGGACAGAAGAGACCCAGTACTTC
clone_size: -; d_call: -; j_call: TRBJ1-5; v_call: TRBV7-2; cdr3_length: 13; cdr3_aa: CASSLGWVGAQHF; cdr3_nt: TGTGCCAGCAGCTTAGGGTGGGTAGGAGCCCAGCATTTT
clone_size: -; d_call: -; j_call: TRBJ1-1; v_call: TRBV11-1; cdr3_length: 14; cdr3_aa: CASSHPGQVTEAFF; cdr3_nt: TGTGCCAGCAGCCATCCGGGACAAGTGACTGAAGCTTTCTTT
clone_size: -; d_call: -; j_call: TRBJ1-1; v_call: TRBV5-1; cdr3_length: 13; cdr3_aa: CASSTDSNTEAFF; cdr3_nt: TGCGCCAGCAGCACCGACAGTAACACTGAAGCTTTCTTT
clone_size: -; d_call: -; j_call: TRBJ2-3; v_call: TRBV28; cdr3_length: 12; cdr3_aa: CASRGRRDTQYF; cdr3_nt: TGTGCCAGCAGGGGGAGGCGAGATACGCAGTATTTT
clone_size: -; d_call: TRBD1; j_call: TRBJ1-5; v_call: TRBV24-1; cdr3_length: 13; cdr3_aa: CATSDLGQGDQHF; cdr3_nt: TGTGCCACCAGTGACTTAGGTCAGGGGGACCAGCATTTT
clone_size: -; d_call: TRBD2; j_call: TRBJ2-6; v_call: TRBV4-3; cdr3_length: 16; cdr3_aa: CASSRAGTSGANVLTF; cdr3_nt: TGCGCCAGCAGCCGAGCGGGGACGTCTGGGGCCAACGTCCTGACTTTC
clone_size: -; d_call: -; j_call: TRBJ2-2; v_call: TRBV6-5; cdr3_length: 14; cdr3_aa: CASSLIVQTGELFF; cdr3_nt: TGTGCCAGCAGTTTAATCGTACAGACCGGGGAGCTGTTTTTT
clone_size: -; d_call: TRBD1; j_call: TRBJ1-4; v_call: TRBV6-1; cdr3_length: 16; cdr3_aa: CASSEGTGLGNEKLFF; cdr3_nt: TGTGCCAGCAGTGAAGGGACAGGGTTGGGTAATGAAAAACTGTTTTTT
clone_size: -; d_call: -; j_call: TRBJ2-3; v_call: TRBV9; cdr3_length: 15; cdr3_aa: CASSVGAISTDTQYF; cdr3_nt: TGTGCCAGCAGCGTCGGAGCCATTAGCACAGATACGCAGTATTTT
clone_size: -; d_call: -; j_call: TRBJ1-3; v_call: TRBV18; cdr3_length: 15; cdr3_aa: CASSPLQGSGNTIYF; cdr3_nt: TGTGCCAGCTCACCATTACAGGGATCTGGAAACACCATATATTTT
clone_size: -; d_call: -; j_call: TRBJ1-2; v_call: TRBV11-2; cdr3_length: 14; cdr3_aa: CASSLDLAVYGYTF; cdr3_nt: TGTGCCAGCAGCTTAGACTTGGCAGTTTATGGCTACACCTTC
clone_size: -; d_call: -; j_call: TRBJ1-2; v_call: TRBV24-1; cdr3_length: 13; cdr3_aa: CATSETSRGGYTF; cdr3_nt: TGTGCCACCAGTGAAACCTCCAGGGGTGGCTACACCTTC
clone_size: -; d_call: -; j_call: TRBJ1-2; v_call: TRBV5-6; cdr3_length: 14; cdr3_aa: CASSFPQPNYGYTF; cdr3_nt: TGTGCCAGCAGCTTCCCACAGCCTAACTATGGCTACACCTTC
clone_size: medium-sized; d_call: -; j_call: TRBJ1-3; v_call: TRBV19; cdr3_length: 18; cdr3_aa: CASGYRDTDSYSGNTIYF; cdr3_nt: TGTGCCAGTGGATACCGGGACACCGACTCGTACTCTGGAAACACCATATATTTT
clone_size: -; d_call: TRBD2; j_call: TRBJ2-1; v_call: TRBV19; cdr3_length: 16; cdr3_aa: CASAGAGTSGFNEQFF; cdr3_nt: TGTGCCAGTGCTGGAGCCGGGACTAGCGGTTTCAATGAGCAGTTCTTC
clone_size: -; d_call: -; j_call: TRBJ2-7; v_call: TRBV10-3; cdr3_length: 14; cdr3_aa: CAIRALGTGDEQYF; cdr3_nt: TGTGCCATCAGAGCCCTAGGAACCGGGGACGAGCAGTACTTC
clone_size: -; d_call: TRBD2; j_call: TRBJ2-7; v_call: TRBV9; cdr3_length: 15; cdr3_aa: CASSGGLAGGKEQYF; cdr3_nt: TGTGCCAGCAGCGGGGGGCTAGCGGGAGGAAAGGAGCAGTACTTC
clone_size: -; d_call: TRBD1; j_call: TRBJ1-1; v_call: TRBV7-9; cdr3_length: 15; cdr3_aa: CASQPDRGRNTEAFF; cdr3_nt: TGTGCCAGCCAGCCCGACAGGGGCAGGAACACTGAAGCTTTCTTT
clone_size: -; d_call: TRBD2; j_call: TRBJ2-1; v_call: TRBV6-5; cdr3_length: 15; cdr3_aa: CATRTLAGYYNEQFF; cdr3_nt: TGTGCCACAAGGACCCTAGCGGGTTATTACAATGAGCAGTTCTTC
clone_size: -; d_call: TRBD2; j_call: TRBJ2-1; v_call: TRBV7-9; cdr3_length: 14; cdr3_aa: CASSSAGKREGQFF; cdr3_nt: TGTGCCAGCAGCTCCGCCGGAAAGCGGGAGGGCCAGTTCTTC
clone_size: -; d_call: -; j_call: TRBJ2-1; v_call: TRBV27; cdr3_length: 20; cdr3_aa: CASSSTPRVQGPDSYNEQFF; cdr3_nt: TGTGCCAGCAGTTCTACACCCCGGGTACAGGGCCCGGACTCCTACAATGAGCAGTTCTTC
clone_size: -; d_call: -; j_call: TRBJ2-3; v_call: TRBV15; cdr3_length: 15; cdr3_aa: CATSPRADNADTQYF; cdr3_nt: TGTGCCACCAGCCCTAGAGCGGATAACGCAGATACGCAGTATTTT
clone_size: -; d_call: TRBD1; j_call: TRBJ1-1; v_call: TRBV7-2; cdr3_length: 15; cdr3_aa: CASSLRAGQHTEAFF; cdr3_nt: TGTGCCAGCAGTTTAAGGGCGGGACAGCACACTGAAGCTTTCTTT
clone_size: -; d_call: TRBD1; j_call: TRBJ1-1; v_call: TRBV28; cdr3_length: 13; cdr3_aa: CASSRGLDTEAFF; cdr3_nt: TGTGCCAGCAGCAGGGGGCTGGACACTGAAGCTTTCTTT
clone_size: once; d_call: TRBD2; j_call: TRBJ2-1; v_call: TRBV19; cdr3_length: 14; cdr3_aa: CASKEAGGHDEQFF; cdr3_nt: TGTGCCAGTAAAGAGGCGGGAGGGCATGATGAGCAGTTCTTC
clone_size: -; d_call: TRBD2; j_call: TRBJ2-1; v_call: TRBV20-1; cdr3_length: 17; cdr3_aa: CSASGSRLAGGPDEQFF; cdr3_nt: TGCAGTGCTAGTGGTTCCCGACTAGCGGGAGGTCCGGATGAGCAGTTCTTC
clone_size: once; d_call: -; j_call: TRBJ2-5; v_call: TRBV6-5; cdr3_length: 16; cdr3_aa: CASSYRHLEVQETQYF; cdr3_nt: TGTGCCAGCAGTTACCGTCATTTGGAGGTTCAAGAGACCCAGTACTTC
clone_size: -; d_call: -; j_call: TRBJ1-2; v_call: TRBV7-9; cdr3_length: 16; cdr3_aa: CASSLSSGNLNYGYTF; cdr3_nt: TGTGCCAGCAGCTTATCGTCGGGAAACCTTAACTATGGCTACACCTTC
clone_size: -; d_call: TRBD2; j_call: TRBJ2-7; v_call: TRBV10-3; cdr3_length: 13; cdr3_aa: CATREGVKPEQYF; cdr3_nt: TGTGCCACCAGGGAGGGAGTTAAACCCGAGCAGTACTTC
clone_size: -; d_call: -; j_call: TRBJ1-3; v_call: TRBV15; cdr3_length: 15; cdr3_aa: CATSRGIQTRNTIYF; cdr3_nt: TGTGCCACCAGCAGAGGGATCCAGACACGGAACACCATATATTTT
clone_size: once; d_call: -; j_call: TRBJ1-2; v_call: TRBV25-1; cdr3_length: 15; cdr3_aa: CASSDIDTKLGGYTF; cdr3_nt: TGTGCCAGCAGTGATATCGACACCAAATTGGGTGGCTACACCTTC
clone_size: -; d_call: TRBD1; j_call: TRBJ1-1; v_call: TRBV24-1; cdr3_length: 14; cdr3_aa: CATSDPSTDRAAFF; cdr3_nt: TGTGCCACCAGTGACCCCTCGACGGACAGGGCAGCTTTCTTT
clone_size: once; d_call: -; j_call: TRBJ1-5; v_call: TRBV20-1; cdr3_length: 15; cdr3_aa: CSASKLPDARQPQHF; cdr3_nt: TGCAGTGCTAGTAAATTGCCAGACGCCAGGCAGCCCCAGCATTTT
clone_size: -; d_call: TRBD1; j_call: TRBJ2-7; v_call: TRBV4-3; cdr3_length: 16; cdr3_aa: CASSQDLGTASYEQYF; cdr3_nt: TGCGCCAGCAGCCAAGATCTGGGGACAGCGTCCTACGAGCAGTACTTC
clone_size: -; d_call: -; j_call: TRBJ2-7; v_call: TRBV5-6; cdr3_length: 14; cdr3_aa: CASTLRESSYEQYF; cdr3_nt: TGTGCCAGCACCCTTCGGGAATCATCCTACGAGCAGTACTTC